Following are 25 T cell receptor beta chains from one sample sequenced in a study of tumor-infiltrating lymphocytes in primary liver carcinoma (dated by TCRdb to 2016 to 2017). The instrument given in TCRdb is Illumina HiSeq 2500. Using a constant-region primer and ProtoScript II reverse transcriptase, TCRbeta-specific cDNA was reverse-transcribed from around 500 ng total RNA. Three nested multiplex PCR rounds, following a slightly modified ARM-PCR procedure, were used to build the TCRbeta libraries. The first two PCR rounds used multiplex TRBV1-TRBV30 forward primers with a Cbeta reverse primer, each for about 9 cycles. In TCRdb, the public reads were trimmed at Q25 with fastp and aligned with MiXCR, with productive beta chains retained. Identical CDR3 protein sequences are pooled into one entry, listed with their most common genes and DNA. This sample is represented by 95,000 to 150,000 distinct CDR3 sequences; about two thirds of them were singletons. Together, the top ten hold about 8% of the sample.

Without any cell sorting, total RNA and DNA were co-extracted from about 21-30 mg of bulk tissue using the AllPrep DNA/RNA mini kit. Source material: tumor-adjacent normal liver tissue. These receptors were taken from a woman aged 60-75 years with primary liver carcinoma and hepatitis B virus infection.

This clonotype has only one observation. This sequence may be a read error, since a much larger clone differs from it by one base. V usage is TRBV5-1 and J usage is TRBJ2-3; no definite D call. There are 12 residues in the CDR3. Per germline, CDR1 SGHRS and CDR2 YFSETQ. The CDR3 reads CASSLIADTRYF. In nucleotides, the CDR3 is TGCGCCAGCAGCTTGATCGCAGATACGCGGTATTTT.

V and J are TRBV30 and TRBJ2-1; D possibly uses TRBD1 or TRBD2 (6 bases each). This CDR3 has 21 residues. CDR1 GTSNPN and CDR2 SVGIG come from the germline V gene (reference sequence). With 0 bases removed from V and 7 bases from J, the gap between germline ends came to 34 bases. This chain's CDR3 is CAWSVVEGDKRAQSYYNEQFF. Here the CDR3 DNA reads TGTGCCTGGAGTGTGGTTGAGGGGGACAAGCGGGCACAGAGCTACTATAATGAGCAGTTCTTC.

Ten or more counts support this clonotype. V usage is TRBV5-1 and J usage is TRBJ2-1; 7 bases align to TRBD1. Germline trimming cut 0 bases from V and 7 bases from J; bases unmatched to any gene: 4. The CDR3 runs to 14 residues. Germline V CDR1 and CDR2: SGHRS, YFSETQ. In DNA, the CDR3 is TGCGCCAGCAGCTTGGACCCAGGGGGTAATGAGCAGTTCTTC. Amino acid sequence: CASSLDPGGNEQFF.

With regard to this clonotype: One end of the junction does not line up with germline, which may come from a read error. In nucleotides, the CDR3 is TGTGCCAGCAGTGAAATTGACAGGTTGAACACTGAAACTTTCTTT. Translation: CASSEIDRLNTETFF. The rearrangement joins TRBV6-1 to TRBJ1-1; TRBD1 might be the D (6 bases). The CDR3 loop spans 15 amino acids. The germline gives CDR1 MNHNS, CDR2 SASEGT.

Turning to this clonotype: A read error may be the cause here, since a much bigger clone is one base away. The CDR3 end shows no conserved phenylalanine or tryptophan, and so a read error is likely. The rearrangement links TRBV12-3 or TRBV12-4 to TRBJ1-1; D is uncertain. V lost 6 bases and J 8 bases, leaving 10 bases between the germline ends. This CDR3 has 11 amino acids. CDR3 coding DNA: TGTGCCAGCAGCCTATCGCGGGAAGCTTTCATT. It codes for CASSLSREAFI.

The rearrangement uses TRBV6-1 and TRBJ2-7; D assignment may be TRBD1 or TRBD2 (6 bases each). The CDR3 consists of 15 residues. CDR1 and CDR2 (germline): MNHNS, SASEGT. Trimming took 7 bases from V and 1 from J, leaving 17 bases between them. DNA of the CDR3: TGTGCCAGCAACCCAACTGGGGGGCATTCCTACGAGCAGTACTTC. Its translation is CASNPTGGHSYEQYF.

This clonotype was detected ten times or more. Here the CDR3 reads CASSAAGHFNSPLHF. The CDR3 DNA is TGTGCCAGCAGCGCAGCCGGACACTTTAATTCACCCCTCCACTTT. V usage is TRBV28 and J usage is TRBJ1-6, with a weak D call TRBD1 (5 bases). V lost 6 bases and J lost 6, with 15 bases in between. The CDR3 runs 15 residues. Germline CDR1 is MDHEN and CDR2 is SYDVKM.

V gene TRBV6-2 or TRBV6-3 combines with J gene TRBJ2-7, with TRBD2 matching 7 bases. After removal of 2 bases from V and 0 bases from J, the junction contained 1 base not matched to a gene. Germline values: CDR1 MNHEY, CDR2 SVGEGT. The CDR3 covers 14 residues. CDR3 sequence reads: CASSYGRVSYEQYF. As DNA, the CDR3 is TGTGCCAGCAGTTACGGGAGGGTCTCCTACGAGCAGTACTTC.

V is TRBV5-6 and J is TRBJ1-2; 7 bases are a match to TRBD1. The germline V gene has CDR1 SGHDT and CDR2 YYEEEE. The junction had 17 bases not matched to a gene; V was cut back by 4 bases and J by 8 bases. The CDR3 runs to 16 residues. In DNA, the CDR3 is TGTGCCAGCAGCCGCGGAGAGACAGGGTATTTTGGCGGCTACACCTTC. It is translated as CASSRGETGYFGGYTF.

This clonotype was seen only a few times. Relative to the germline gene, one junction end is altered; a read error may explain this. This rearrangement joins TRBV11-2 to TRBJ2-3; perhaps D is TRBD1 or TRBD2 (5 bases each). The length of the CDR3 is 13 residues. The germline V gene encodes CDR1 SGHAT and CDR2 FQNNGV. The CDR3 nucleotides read TGTGCCAGCACCTTAGATCGAGGGGATACGCAGTATTTC. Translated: CASTLDRGDTQYF.

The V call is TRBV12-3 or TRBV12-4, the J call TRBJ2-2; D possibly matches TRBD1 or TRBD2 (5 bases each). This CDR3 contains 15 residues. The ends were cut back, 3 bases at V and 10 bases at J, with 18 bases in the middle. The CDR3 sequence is CASSFFGGNTEELFF. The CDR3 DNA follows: TGTGCCAGCAGTTTTTTTGGGGGAAACACGGAGGAGCTGTTTTTT.

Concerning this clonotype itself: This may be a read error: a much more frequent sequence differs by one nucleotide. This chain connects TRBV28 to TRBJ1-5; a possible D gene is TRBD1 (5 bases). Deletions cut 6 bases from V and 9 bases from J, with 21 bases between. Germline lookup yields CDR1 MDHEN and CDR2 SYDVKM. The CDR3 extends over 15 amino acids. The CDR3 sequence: CASRTTDSRRWPQHF. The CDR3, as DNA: TGTGCCAGCAGAACAACTGACAGTCGCAGGTGGCCCCAGCATTTT.

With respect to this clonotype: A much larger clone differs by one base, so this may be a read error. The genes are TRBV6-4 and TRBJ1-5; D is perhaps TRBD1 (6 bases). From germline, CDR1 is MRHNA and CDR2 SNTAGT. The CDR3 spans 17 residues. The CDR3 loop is CTSSDPDSEQINQPQHF. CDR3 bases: TGTACCAGCAGTGACCCGGACAGTGAGCAGATCAATCAGCCCCAGCATTTT.

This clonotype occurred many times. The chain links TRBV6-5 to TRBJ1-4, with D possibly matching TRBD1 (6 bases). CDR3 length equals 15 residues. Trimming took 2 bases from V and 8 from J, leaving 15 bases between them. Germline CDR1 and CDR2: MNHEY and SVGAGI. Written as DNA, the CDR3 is TGTGCCAGCAGTTACCGCCCCGGGACACTAGAAAAACTGTTTTTT. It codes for CASSYRPGTLEKLFF.

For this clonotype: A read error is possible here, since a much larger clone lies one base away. CDR3 protein: CASSGGSGRRYNEQLF. CDR3 nucleotides: TGTGCCAGCAGTGGGGGGAGCGGGAGGCGTTACAATGAGCAGCTCTTC. The genes are TRBV28 and TRBJ2-1, with TRBD2 identical over 9 bases. The CDR3 covers 16 residues. Germline loops: CDR1 MDHEN, CDR2 SYDVKM.

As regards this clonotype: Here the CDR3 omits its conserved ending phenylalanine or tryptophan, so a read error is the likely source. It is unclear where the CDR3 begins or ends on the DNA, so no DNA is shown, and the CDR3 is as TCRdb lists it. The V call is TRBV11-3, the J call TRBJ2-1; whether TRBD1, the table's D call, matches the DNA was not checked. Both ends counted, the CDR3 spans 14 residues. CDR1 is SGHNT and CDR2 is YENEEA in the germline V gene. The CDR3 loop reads CASSLRDWDSQHFV.

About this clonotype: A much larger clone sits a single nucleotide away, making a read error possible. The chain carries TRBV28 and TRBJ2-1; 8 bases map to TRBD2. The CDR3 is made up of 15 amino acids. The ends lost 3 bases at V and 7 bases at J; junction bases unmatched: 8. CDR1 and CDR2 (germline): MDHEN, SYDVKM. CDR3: CASSFSGMAWNEQFF. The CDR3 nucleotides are TGTGCCAGCAGTTTTAGCGGGATGGCTTGGAATGAGCAGTTCTTC.

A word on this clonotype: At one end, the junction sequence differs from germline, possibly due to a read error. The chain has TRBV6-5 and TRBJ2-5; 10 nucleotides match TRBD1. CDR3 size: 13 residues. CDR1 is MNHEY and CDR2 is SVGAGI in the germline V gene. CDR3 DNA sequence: TGTGCCAACAGTAACGACAGGGGGCTGACCCAGTACTTC. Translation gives CANSNDRGLTQYF.

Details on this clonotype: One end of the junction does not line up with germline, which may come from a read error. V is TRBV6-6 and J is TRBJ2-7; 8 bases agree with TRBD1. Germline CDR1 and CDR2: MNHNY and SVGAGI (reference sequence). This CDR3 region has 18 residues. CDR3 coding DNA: TGTTCCAGCAGCCAAGGACAGGGAATCACGCCAAACTCCTACGAGCAGTACTTC. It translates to CSSSQGQGITPNSYEQYF.

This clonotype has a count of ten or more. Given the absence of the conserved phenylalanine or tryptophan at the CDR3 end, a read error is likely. The CDR3 reads CASSSDSQETQYS. For the CDR3, the DNA is TGTGCCAGCAGCTCAGACAGCCAAGAGACCCAGTACTCC. V gene TRBV11-3 combines with J gene TRBJ2-5; possibly TRBD1 for D (5 bases). The CDR3 is made up of 13 amino acids. Trimming shortened V by 4 bases and J by 1 base, and 7 bases separated the two germline ends. CDR1 SGHNT and CDR2 YENEEA come from the germline V gene.

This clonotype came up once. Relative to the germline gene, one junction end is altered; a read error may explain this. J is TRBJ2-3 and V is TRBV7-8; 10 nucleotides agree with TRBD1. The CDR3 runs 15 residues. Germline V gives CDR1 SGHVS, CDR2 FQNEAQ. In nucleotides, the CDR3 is TGTGTCAGCGGCCGGGACAGGGGCCCTTGGGATACCCAGTATTTT. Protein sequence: CVSGRDRGPWDTQYF.

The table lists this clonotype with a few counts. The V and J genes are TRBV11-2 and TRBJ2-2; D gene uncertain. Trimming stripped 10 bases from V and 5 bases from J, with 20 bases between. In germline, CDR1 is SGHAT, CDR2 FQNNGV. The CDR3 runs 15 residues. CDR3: CANTHGSNGTGELFF. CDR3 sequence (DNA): TGTGCCAACACGCACGGGTCTAACGGAACCGGGGAGCTGTTTTTT.

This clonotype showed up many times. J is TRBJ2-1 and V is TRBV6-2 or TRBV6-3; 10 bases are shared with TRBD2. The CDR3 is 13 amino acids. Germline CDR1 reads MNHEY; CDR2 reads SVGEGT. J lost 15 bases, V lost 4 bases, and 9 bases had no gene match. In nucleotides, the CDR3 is TGTGCCAGCAGTTGGAAGCGGGAGGGCCTAAGGTTCTTC. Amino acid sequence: CASSWKREGLRFF.

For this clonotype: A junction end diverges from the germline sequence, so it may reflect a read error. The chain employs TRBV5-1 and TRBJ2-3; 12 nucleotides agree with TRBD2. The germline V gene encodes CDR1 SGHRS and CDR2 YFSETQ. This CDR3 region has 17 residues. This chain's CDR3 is CASNPRLAGDLRDTQYF. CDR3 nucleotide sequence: TGTGCCAGCAACCCAAGACTAGCGGGAGATCTTCGGGATACGCAATATTTT.

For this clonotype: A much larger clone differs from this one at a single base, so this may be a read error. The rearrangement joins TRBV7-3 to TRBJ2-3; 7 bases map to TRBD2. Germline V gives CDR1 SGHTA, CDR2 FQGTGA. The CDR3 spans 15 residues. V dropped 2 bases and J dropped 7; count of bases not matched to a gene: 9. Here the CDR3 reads CASSLYVGGLYTQYF. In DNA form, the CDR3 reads TGTGCCAGCAGCTTATATGTGGGAGGGCTCTATACGCAGTATTTT.